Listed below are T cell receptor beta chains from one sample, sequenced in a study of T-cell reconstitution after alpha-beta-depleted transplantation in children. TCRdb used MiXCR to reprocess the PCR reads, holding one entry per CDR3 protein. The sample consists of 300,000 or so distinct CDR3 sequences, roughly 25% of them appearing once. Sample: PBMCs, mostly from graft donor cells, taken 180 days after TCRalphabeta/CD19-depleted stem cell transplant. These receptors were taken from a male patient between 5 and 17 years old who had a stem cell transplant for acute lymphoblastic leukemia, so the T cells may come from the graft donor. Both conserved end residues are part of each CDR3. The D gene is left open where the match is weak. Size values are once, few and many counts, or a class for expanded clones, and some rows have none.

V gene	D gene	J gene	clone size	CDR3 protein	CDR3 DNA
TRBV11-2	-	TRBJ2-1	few	CASSLAGLFSEQFF	TGTGCCAGCAGCTTAGCGGGCCTATTCAGTGAGCAGTTCTTC
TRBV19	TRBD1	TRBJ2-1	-	CASARGLYNEQFF	TGTGCCAGCGCCAGGGGGCTTTACAATGAGCAGTTCTTC
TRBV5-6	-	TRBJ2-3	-	CASSLAAGSTDTQYF	TGTGCCAGCAGCTTGGCGGCGGGGAGCACAGATACGCAGTATTTT
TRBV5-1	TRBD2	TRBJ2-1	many	CASSLATSGALTYNEQFF	TGCGCCAGCAGCTTGGCGACTAGCGGGGCCCTGACTTACAATGAGCAGTTCTTC
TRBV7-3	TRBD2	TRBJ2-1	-	CASSLFVTSGSLNEQVF	TGTGCCAGCAGCTTATTCGTGACTAGCGGGAGTTTGAATGAGCAGGTCTTC
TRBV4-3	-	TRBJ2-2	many	CASSRDNTGELFF	TGCGCCAGCAGCCGGGACAACACCGGGGAGCTGTTTTTT
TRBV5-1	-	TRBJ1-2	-	CASSLLPELNYGYTF	TGCGCCAGCAGTTTGCTCCCAGAATTGAACTATGGCTACACCTTC
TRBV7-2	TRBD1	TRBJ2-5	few	CASSRQGLQETQYF	TGTGCCAGCAGCCGACAGGGGCTGCAAGAGACCCAGTACTTC
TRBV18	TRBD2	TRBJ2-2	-	CASSPPWGLAANTGELFF	TGTGCCAGCTCACCGCCGTGGGGACTAGCGGCTAACACCGGGGAGCTGTTTTTT
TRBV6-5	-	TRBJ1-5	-	CASGLLTHSNQPQHF	TGTGCCAGCGGCTTACTAACTCATAGCAATCAGCCCCAGCATTTT
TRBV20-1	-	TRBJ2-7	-	CSASEAGRSAEQYF	TGCAGTGCTAGTGAGGCAGGGCGGTCCGCCGAGCAGTACTTC
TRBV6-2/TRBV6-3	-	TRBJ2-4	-	CASSFRRMKNIQYF	TGTGCCAGCAGTTTCCGACGGATGAAAAACATTCAGTACTTC
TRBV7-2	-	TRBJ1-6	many	CASSHWGISYNSPLHF	TGTGCCAGCAGCCATTGGGGTATCTCCTATAATTCACCCCTCCACTTT
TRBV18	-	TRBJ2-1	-	CASSPFSSYNEQFF	TGTGCCAGCTCCCCCTTTAGCTCCTACAATGAGCAGTTCTTC
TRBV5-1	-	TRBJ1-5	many	CASSLADFNQPQHF	TGCGCCAGCAGCTTGGCAGATTTCAATCAGCCCCAGCATTTT
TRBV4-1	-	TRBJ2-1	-	CASSQEAYGYNEQFF	TGCGCCAGCAGCCAAGAAGCCTACGGCTACAATGAGCAGTTCTTC
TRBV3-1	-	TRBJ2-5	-	CASSQGFGETQYF	TGTGCCAGCAGCCAAGGGTTTGGAGAGACCCAGTACTTC
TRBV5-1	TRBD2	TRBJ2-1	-	CASTRLAGGQGNEQFF	TGCGCCAGCACGCGACTAGCGGGAGGGCAAGGCAATGAGCAGTTCTTC
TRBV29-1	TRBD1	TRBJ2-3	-	CSVERQGATPDTQYF	TGCAGCGTTGAAAGGCAGGGGGCGACCCCAGATACGCAGTATTTT
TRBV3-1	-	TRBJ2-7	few	CASSQAREQYF	TGTGCCAGCAGCCAAGCGCGCGAGCAGTACTTC
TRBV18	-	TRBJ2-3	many	CASSPAAGVDTQYF	TGTGCCAGCTCACCTGCGGCAGGGGTAGATACGCAGTATTTT
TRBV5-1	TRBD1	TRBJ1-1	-	CASSSDRGITEAFF	TGCGCCAGCAGCTCGGACAGGGGAATTACTGAAGCTTTCTTT
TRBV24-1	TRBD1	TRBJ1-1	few	CATRGTGTGGAAFF	TGTGCCACCAGGGGTACCGGGACAGGGGGCGCAGCTTTCTTT
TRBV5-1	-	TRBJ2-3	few	CASSGGVNTDTQYF	TGCGCCAGCAGCGGAGGGGTGAACACAGATACGCAGTATTTT
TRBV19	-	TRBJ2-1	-	CASSIEGRENEQFF	TGTGCCAGTAGTATAGAGGGCAGGGAAAATGAGCAGTTCTTC
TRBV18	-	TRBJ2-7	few	CASSPLGRSSYEQYF	TGTGCCAGCTCACCGCTAGGCCGTAGCTCCTACGAGCAGTACTTC
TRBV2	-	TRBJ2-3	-	CASSETSRTDTQYF	TGTGCCAGCAGTGAAACTAGCAGGACAGATACGCAGTATTTT
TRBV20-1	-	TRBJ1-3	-	CSAREPSGNTIYF	TGCAGTGCTAGGGAGCCCTCTGGAAACACCATATATTTT
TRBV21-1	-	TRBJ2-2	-	CASSKKGTNTGELFF	TGTGCCAGCAGCAAAAAGGGAACGAACACCGGGGAGCTGTTTTTT
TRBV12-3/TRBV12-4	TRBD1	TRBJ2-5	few	CASSQTGGRVTQYF	TGTGCCAGCAGTCAAACAGGGGGACGCGTGACCCAGTACTTC
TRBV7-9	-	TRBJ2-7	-	CASSPTGTPFSYEQYF	TGTGCCAGCAGCCCCACCGGGACACCCTTCTCCTACGAGCAGTACTTC
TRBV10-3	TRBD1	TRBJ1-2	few	CAISSGTGGGGANYGYTF	TGTGCCATCAGTTCCGGGACAGGGGGCGGCGGAGCTAACTATGGCTACACCTTC
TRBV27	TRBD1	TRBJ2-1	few	CASSPLTGGFEDNEQFF	TGTGCCAGCAGTCCCTTGACAGGGGGGTTCGAGGACAATGAGCAGTTCTTC
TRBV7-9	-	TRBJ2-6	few	CASSSRTRLDSGANVLTF	TGTGCCAGCAGCTCCCGGACCCGCTTGGACTCTGGGGCCAACGTCCTGACTTTC
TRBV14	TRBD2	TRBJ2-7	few	CASIQRDCPYEQYF	TGTGCCAGCATCCAGCGGGATTGCCCTTACGAGCAGTACTTC
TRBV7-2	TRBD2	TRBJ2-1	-	CASSHRAGLGTTEQFF	TGTGCCAGCAGCCACCGAGCGGGACTAGGAACAACCGAGCAGTTCTTC
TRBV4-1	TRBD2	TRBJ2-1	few	CASSQLPVSGGHNEQFF	TGCGCCAGCAGCCAATTACCCGTTAGCGGGGGACACAATGAGCAGTTCTTC
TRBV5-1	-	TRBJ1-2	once	CASSPRSRSDGDTF	TGCGCCAGCAGCCCGAGATCCAGGTCGGACGGCGACACCTTC
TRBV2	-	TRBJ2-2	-	CASTGGLFSNTGELFF	TGTGCCAGCACCGGTGGGCTATTTTCGAACACCGGGGAGCTGTTTTTT
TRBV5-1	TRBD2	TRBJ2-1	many	CASSLYPGGGYNEQFF	TGCGCCAGCAGCTTGTACCCTGGGGGGGGTTACAATGAGCAGTTCTTC
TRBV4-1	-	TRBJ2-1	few	CASSYRDANNEQFF	TGCGCCAGCAGCTACCGGGACGCAAACAATGAGCAGTTCTTC
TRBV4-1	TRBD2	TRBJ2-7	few	CASSQEASGISYEQYF	TGCGCCAGCAGCCAAGAAGCTAGCGGAATCTCCTACGAGCAGTACTTC
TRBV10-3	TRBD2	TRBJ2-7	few	CAISDPTSVPYEQYF	TGTGCCATCAGTGATCCGACTAGCGTCCCCTACGAGCAGTACTTC
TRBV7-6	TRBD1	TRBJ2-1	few	CASSFYPGQAYNEQFF	TGTGCCAGCAGCTTCTACCCGGGACAGGCCTACAATGAGCAGTTCTTC
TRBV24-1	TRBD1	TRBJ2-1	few	CATSGAGTGSNEQFF	TGTGCCACCAGTGGGGCCGGGACAGGGAGCAATGAGCAGTTCTTC
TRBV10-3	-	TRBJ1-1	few	CAISESVAGRAFF	TGTGCCATCAGTGAGTCGGTGGCAGGGAGAGCTTTCTTT
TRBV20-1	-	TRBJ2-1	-	CSARELPGLLNEQFF	TGCAGTGCTAGAGAACTACCGGGACTTCTCAATGAGCAGTTCTTC
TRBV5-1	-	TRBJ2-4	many	CASSWPFQGRENIQYF	TGCGCCAGCAGCTGGCCCTTTCAGGGGCGGGAAAACATTCAGTACTTC
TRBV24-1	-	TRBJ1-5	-	CATSDSGTGDQPQHF	TGTGCCACCAGTGATTCAGGGACGGGGGATCAGCCCCAGCATTTT
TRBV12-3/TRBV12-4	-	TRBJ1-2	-	CASSRGPQRSRSF	TGTGCCAGCAGTAGGGGTCCCCAAAGGTCGCGGTCCTTC